The next 10 T cell receptor beta chains were all read from a single sample in a study of OX40 agonist ivuxolimab in advanced cancers. TCRdb keeps only in-frame clones here, not all; method: immunoSEQ multiplex PCR. Here the sample spans about 60,000 clones, 83% being singletons. The specimen was CD4+ or CD8+ T cells sorted from blood, collected in a trial of the OX40 agonist ivuxolimab. The receptors derive from an adult with an advanced solid tumor such as melanoma, head and neck, liver or kidney cancer.

The chain recombines TRBV5-1 with TRBJ2-5, with D uncertain. Germline V gene sequence: CDR1 SGHRS, CDR2 YFSETQ. This CDR3 is 15 amino acids long. Trimming took 0 bases from V and 1 from J, leaving 10 bases between them. The CDR3 nucleotides read TGCGCCAGCAGCTTGGATGGCGCTCTCCAAGAGACCCAGTACTTC. This sequence encodes CASSLDGALQETQYF.

The CDR3 loop reads CASSVEDVTNEKLFF. The CDR3 DNA reads TGTGCCAGCAGCGTAGAGGATGTAACTAATGAAAAACTGTTTTTT. The V gene is TRBV9, the J gene TRBJ1-4; D is unresolved. Germline loops: CDR1 SGDLS, CDR2 YYNGEE. V shed 0 bases and J shed 1 base, with 7 bases lying between them. The CDR3 has 15 residues.

The genes are TRBV7-9 and TRBJ2-2; unclear D gene. CDR3 length: 12 amino acids. Germline V gene sequence: CDR1 SEHNR, CDR2 FQNEAQ (reference sequence). Deletions cut 3 bases from V and 3 bases from J, with 2 bases between. The CDR3 coding sequence is TGTGCCAGCAGCTTTTACACCGGGGAGCTGTTTTTT. This sequence encodes CASSFYTGELFF.

The rearrangement links TRBV6-5 to TRBJ1-5, with 9 bases identical to TRBD1. CDR1 is MNHEY, CDR2 SVGAGI, per germline. This CDR3 comprises 15 residues. Trimming removed 5 bases from V and 3 bases from J; junction bases left unmatched: 5. The CDR3 DNA reads TGTGCCAGCAGTCAAACACAGGGGGCCAATCAGCCCCAGCATTTT. Residues: CASSQTQGANQPQHF.

The chain employs TRBV6-1 and TRBJ1-5, with TRBD1 as a possible D gene (5 bases). Trimming shortened V by 5 bases and J by 2 bases, and 10 bases separated the two germline ends. Germline V gene sequence: CDR1 MNHNS, CDR2 SASEGT. This CDR3 region has 14 residues. CDR3 protein: CASSPARGNQPQHF. The DNA for the CDR3 is TGTGCCAGCAGTCCGGCCAGGGGCAATCAGCCCCAGCATTTT.

The rearrangement uses TRBV27 and TRBJ2-1; 10 bases are a match to TRBD2. CDR1 and CDR2 from the germline V gene are MNHEY and SMNVEV (reference sequence). The CDR3 covers 18 residues. The trim removed 3 bases at V and 5 bases at J, leaving 13 bases unmatched. Written as DNA, the CDR3 is TGTGCCAGCAGTTTCGGGCAGCGGGGGGGCCTGTACAACAATGAGCAGTTCTTC. Translating gives CASSFGQRGGLYNNEQFF.

This clone is a singleton in its sample. V and J are TRBV7-3 and TRBJ1-1; D possibly corresponds to TRBD1 (5 bases). This CDR3 spans 15 amino acids. Trimming removed 4 bases from V and 11 bases from J, with 23 bases in between. Looked up from germline, CDR1 is SGHTA and CDR2 is FQGTGA. The CDR3 DNA sequence: TGTGCCAGCAGCTCGATGGGGCAGGGTCGCGCGACCGCTTTCTTT. It codes for CASSSMGQGRATAFF.

The chain uses TRBV5-1 and TRBJ1-5; 10 bases line up with TRBD1. Trimming at V came to 4 bases and at J to 5 bases, leaving 3 bases not matched to a gene. CDR3 length: 14 amino acids. CDR1 is SGHRS and CDR2 is YFSETQ in the germline V gene. For the CDR3, the DNA is TGCGCCAGCAGCCCGGACAGGGGGGATCAGCCCCAGCATTTT. Its protein is CASSPDRGDQPQHF.

This chain uses TRBV15 with TRBJ2-3; 7 bases agree with TRBD2. The J segment lost 1 base and the V segment lost 5 bases, leaving 6 bases of the junction unmatched. The germline gives CDR1 LNHNV, CDR2 YYDKDF (reference sequence). This CDR3 is built from 15 residues. The CDR3 DNA is TGTGCCACCAGCTCCCTGGGAGGGGGCACAGATACGCAGTATTTT. It is translated as CATSSLGGGTDTQYF.

The gene calls are TRBV10-1 and TRBJ2-7; D not resolved. The CDR3 is 12 amino acids. Trimming took off 6 bases at V and 2 bases at J, with 8 bases between the two ends. Germline V CDR1 and CDR2: WNHNN, SYGVQD (reference sequence). The CDR3, as DNA: TGCGCCAGCAGGGACCCTCCCTACGAGCAGTACTTC. It yields the protein CASRDPPYEQYF.